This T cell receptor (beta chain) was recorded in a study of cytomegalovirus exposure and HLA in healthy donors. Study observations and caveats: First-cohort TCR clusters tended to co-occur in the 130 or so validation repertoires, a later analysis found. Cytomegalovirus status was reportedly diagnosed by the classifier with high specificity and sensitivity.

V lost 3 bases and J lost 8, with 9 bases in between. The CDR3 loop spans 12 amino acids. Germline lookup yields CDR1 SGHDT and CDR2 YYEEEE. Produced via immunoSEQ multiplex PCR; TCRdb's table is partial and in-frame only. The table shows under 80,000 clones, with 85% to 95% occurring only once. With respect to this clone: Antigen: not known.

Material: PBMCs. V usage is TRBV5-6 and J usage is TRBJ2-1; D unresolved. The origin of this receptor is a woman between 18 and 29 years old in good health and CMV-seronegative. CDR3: CASSSSADEQFF. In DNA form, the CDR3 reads TGTGCCAGCAGCTCTAGTGCTGATGAGCAGTTCTTC. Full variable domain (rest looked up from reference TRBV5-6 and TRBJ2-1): DAGVTQSPTHLIKTRGQQVTLRCSPKSGHDTVSWYQQALGQGPQFIFQYYEEEERQRGNFPDRFSGHQFPNYSSELNVNALLLGDSALYLCASSSSADEQFFGPGTRLTVL.